This is a list of T cell receptor beta chains from one sample in a study of chemoradiotherapy in HPV16-positive cancers. Profiled with immunoSEQ multiplex PCR; TCRdb holds only in-frame clones, not every one. The sample lists several thousand clones, about 88% occurring once. The material was obtained from a patient who underwent chemoradiotherapy. The origin of the receptors is a human donor with HPV-associated anogenital cancer. Each CDR3 is given with its conserved first and last residue. A D gene is named only where the DNA matches it firmly. Only some rows state a clone size, as once, few, many or a class for expanded clones.

TRBD1	TRBV10-3	-	TRBJ2-1	CAISESMAGQGHNEQFF	TGTGCCATCAGTGAGTCGATGGCGGGACAGGGGCACAATGAGCAGTTCTTC
TRBD1	TRBV6-5	-	TRBJ1-2	CASSYSGTAGGYTF	TGTGCCAGCAGTTACTCGGGGACAGCTGGCGGCTACACCTTC
-	TRBV5-6	once	TRBJ1-6	CASSSRGSRIHF	TGTGCCAGCAGCTCTCGGGGTTCACGTATCCACTTT
-	TRBV15	-	TRBJ1-2	CATSRDRWGNYGYTF	TGTGCCACCAGCAGAGATCGATGGGGGAACTATGGCTACACCTTC
TRBD1	TRBV15	-	TRBJ2-7	CATRDRDRSYEQYF	TGTGCCACCAGAGATCGGGACAGATCCTACGAGCAGTACTTC
-	TRBV11-2	-	TRBJ1-1	CASSLIGVVPEAFF	TGTGCCAGCAGCTTAATCGGGGTCGTTCCTGAAGCTTTCTTT
-	TRBV5-1	-	TRBJ2-5	CASSLAGVQETQYF	TGCGCCAGCAGCTTGGCCGGGGTACAAGAGACCCAGTACTTC
TRBD2	TRBV7-9	-	TRBJ2-1	CASSPGGATSGPWDEQFF	TGTGCCAGCAGCCCCGGAGGCGCGACTAGCGGGCCTTGGGATGAGCAGTTCTTC
TRBD1	TRBV6-5	-	TRBJ1-2	CARSTGGNRHGGYTF	TGTGCCAGGAGTACAGGGGGAAATCGTCATGGGGGCTACACCTTC
-	TRBV2	-	TRBJ2-7	CASGGSSYEQYF	TGTGCCAGCGGAGGCAGCTCCTACGAGCAGTACTTC
-	TRBV11-3	-	TRBJ1-1	CASSLGQRAFF	TGTGCCAGCAGCTTAGGACAGAGGGCTTTCTTT
TRBD1	TRBV7-9	once	TRBJ1-1	CASSLEPGQGGTEAFF	TGTGCCAGCAGCTTAGAGCCGGGACAGGGTGGCACTGAAGCTTTCTTT
-	TRBV12-5	-	TRBJ2-2	CASGLRASRGYGGELFF	TGTGCTAGTGGTTTACGGGCTTCCCGGGGGTATGGCGGGGAGCTGTTTTTT
-	TRBV5-4	-	TRBJ1-1	CASSLDRGEPNTEAFF	TGTGCCAGCAGCCTGGACCGCGGGGAACCAAACACTGAAGCTTTCTTT
TRBD1	TRBV5-1	-	TRBJ2-7	CASSLVQGAGAPYEQYF	TGCGCCAGCAGCTTAGTACAGGGGGCCGGTGCCCCCTACGAGCAGTACTTC
-	TRBV30	-	TRBJ1-2	CAWNPGQILSAYGYTF	TGTGCCTGGAATCCGGGCCAAATTTTATCGGCCTATGGCTACACCTTC
-	TRBV12-2	-	TRBJ2-1	CASRGLAGALEEQFF	TGTGCAAGTCGTGGCCTAGCGGGGGCCCTCGAGGAGCAGTTCTTC
-	TRBV5-1	-	TRBJ1-6	CASSLKGSSYNSPLHF	TGCGCCAGCAGCTTAAAAGGGAGCTCCTATAATTCACCCCTCCACTTT
-	TRBV30	-	TRBJ2-3	CAFYRVDTQYF	TGTGCCTTCTACAGGGTAGATACGCAGTATTTT
-	TRBV6-1	-	TRBJ1-2	CASSEAPGYGYTF	TGTGCCAGCAGTGAAGCCCCAGGATACGGCTACACCTTC
-	TRBV5-1	-	TRBJ2-2	CASSLAGKRGTNTGELFF	TGCGCCAGCAGCTTGGCCGGGAAACGGGGGACGAACACCGGGGAGCTGTTTTTT
-	TRBV21-1	-	TRBJ2-7	CASSNRQGRSYEQYF	TGTGCCAGCAGCAATCGACAGGGTCGGTCCTACGAGCAGTACTTC
TRBD1	TRBV7-9	-	TRBJ1-2	CASSDRDRSVAYGYTF	TGTGCCAGCAGCGATAGGGACAGGTCTGTTGCCTATGGCTACACCTTC
TRBD2	TRBV29-1	few	TRBJ2-1	CSVKGTSMGNNEQFF	TGCAGCGTCAAAGGGACTAGCATGGGGAACAATGAGCAGTTCTTC
TRBD1	TRBV27	-	TRBJ1-2	CASSSLVGFGTGDGNYGYTF	TGTGCCAGCAGTTCCCTCGTCGGTTTCGGGACAGGGGATGGGAACTATGGCTACACCTTC
-	TRBV5-1	-	TRBJ1-1	CASSGGGGRNTEAFF	TGCGCCAGCAGCGGGGGCGGGGGACGTAACACTGAAGCTTTCTTT
TRBD1	TRBV5-8	-	TRBJ2-1	CASSSDREWYNEQFF	TGTGCCAGCAGCTCCGACAGGGAATGGTACAATGAGCAGTTCTTC
TRBD2	TRBV15	-	TRBJ2-7	CATSRDGRGSYEQYF	TGTGCCACCAGCAGAGATGGGAGGGGCTCCTACGAGCAGTACTTC
TRBD2	TRBV19	-	TRBJ2-1	CASKERGEYNEQFF	TGTGCCAGTAAGGAGCGGGGAGAATACAATGAGCAGTTCTTC
-	TRBV6-4	-	TRBJ2-3	CASSANLRDTQYF	TGTGCCAGCAGTGCGAACTTGAGGGATACGCAGTATTTT
-	TRBV6-4	-	TRBJ1-2	CASSEQGLNSNYGYTF	TGTGCCAGCAGTGAGCAGGGGCTAAACTCGAACTATGGCTACACCTTC
-	TRBV11-2	-	TRBJ2-1	CASRPIRGRYNEQFF	TGTGCCAGCAGACCCATCAGGGGTAGGTACAATGAGCAGTTCTTC
TRBD1	TRBV5-5	-	TRBJ1-6	CASSNSQGGSSYNSPLHF	TGTGCCAGCAGCAACAGCCAGGGGGGAAGCTCCTATAATTCACCCCTCCACTTT
-	TRBV4-1	-	TRBJ2-7	CASSQEGRSNYEQYF	TGCGCCAGCAGCCAAGAGGGCAGGTCCAACTACGAGCAGTACTTC
-	TRBV6-4	-	TRBJ1-1	CASSAQENTEAFF	TGTGCCAGCAGTGCCCAAGAGAACACTGAAGCTTTCTTT
-	TRBV15	-	TRBJ1-6	CATSRDRNPNSPLHF	TGTGCCACCAGCAGAGATCGAAACCCAAATTCACCCCTCCACTTT
-	TRBV11-3	-	TRBJ2-1	CASSLGTSFSSYNEQFF	TGTGCCAGCAGCTTAGGTACTAGCTTCAGCTCCTACAATGAGCAGTTCTTC
-	TRBV19	-	TRBJ2-7	CASSIRLASSYEQYF	TGTGCCAGTAGTATCAGGTTAGCGAGCTCCTACGAGCAGTACTTC
-	TRBV6-5	-	TRBJ1-3	CASSQQSHGNTIYF	TGTGCCAGCAGTCAACAGAGTCATGGAAACACCATATATTTT
TRBD2	TRBV7-2	-	TRBJ2-7	CASSLDLAGGIYEQYF	TGTGCCAGCAGCTTAGATCTAGCGGGGGGGATTTACGAGCAGTACTTC
-	TRBV6-6	-	TRBJ2-5	CASSYSEAGTQYF	TGTGCCAGCAGTTACAGCGAGGCCGGGACCCAGTACTTC
-	TRBV18	-	TRBJ2-5	CASSPAGETQYF	TGTGCCAGCTCACCAGCGGGTGAGACCCAGTACTTC
-	TRBV7-2	-	TRBJ2-2	CASSQQDPGTGELFF	TGTGCCAGCAGCCAACAGGACCCGGGCACCGGGGAGCTGTTTTTT
-	TRBV7-9	-	TRBJ2-2	CASARGDLTGELFF	TGTGCCAGCGCACGCGGGGATCTCACCGGGGAGCTGTTTTTT
TRBD1	TRBV5-1	-	TRBJ2-2	CASSLASGTGDTGELFF	TGCGCCAGCAGCTTGGCATCCGGGACAGGGGACACCGGGGAGCTGTTTTTT
-	TRBV5-1	-	TRBJ1-4	CASSLMGLELFF	TGCGCCAGCAGCTTGATGGGGTTGGAACTGTTTTTT
TRBD2	TRBV5-4	once	TRBJ2-5	CATVQRGQETQYF	TGTGCCACCGTCCAGCGGGGGCAAGAGACCCAGTACTTC
-	TRBV7-8	-	TRBJ2-5	CASSLGRLPRETQYF	TGTGCCAGCAGCTTAGGGAGGCTACCACGGGAGACCCAGTACTTC
-	TRBV11-2	-	TRBJ1-5	CASSAEWDSNQPQHF	TGTGCCAGCAGCGCCGAATGGGATAGCAATCAGCCCCAGCATTTT
-	TRBV5-1	-	TRBJ2-5	CASGPGPSYQETQYF	TGCGCCAGCGGTCCGGGACCGTCGTACCAAGAGACCCAGTACTTC
-	TRBV7-9	-	TRBJ2-1	CASSLDGAGSYNEQFF	TGTGCCAGCAGCTTAGACGGGGCGGGATCCTACAATGAGCAGTTCTTC
-	TRBV7-2	-	TRBJ1-5	CASSLGEQPQHF	TGTGCCAGCAGCTTAGGGGAACAGCCCCAGCATTTT
TRBD2	TRBV7-7	-	TRBJ2-5	CASTPLAGPETQYF	TGTGCCAGCACCCCGTTAGCGGGTCCGGAGACCCAGTACTTC
-	TRBV15	few	TRBJ1-2	CATSRDYGGTGYTF	TGTGCCACCAGCAGAGATTACGGGGGGACTGGCTACACCTTC